This T cell receptor (beta chain) came from a study of radiation and T cells in renal cell carcinoma. Study-wide context: Nephrectomy followed 15 Gy stereotactic body radiation by 4 weeks. Findings of the study overall: From baseline, blood top tumor clonotypes peaked at 2 weeks post-radiation.

This CDR3 is built from 15 residues. Trimming took 0 bases from V and 6 from J, leaving 15 bases between them. The germline V gene encodes CDR1 SGHKS and CDR2 YYEKEE (reference sequence). Comment on this clone: Its antigen is unknown.

Time point given: blood 2 weeks post-SBRT. The treatment denotes: 15 Gy SBRT to primary tumor, nephrectomy 4 weeks later. The tumor was a clear cell renal cell carcinoma. Profiling relied on immunoSEQ multiplex PCR, and the TCRdb table lists in-frame clones only, not all of them. The sample records some 150,000 clones, roughly 86% being singletons. The sequencing used blood, collected from a patient whose treatment included radiotherapy and nephrectomy. This clonotype was sampled from a woman between 50 and 59 years old with renal cell carcinoma. The chain couples TRBV5-5 to TRBJ1-1; D is possibly TRBD1 (5 bases). Here the CDR3 reads CASSLGSTLGAEAFF. The CDR3 coding sequence is TGTGCCAGCAGCTTGGGTTCCACCCTAGGGGCTGAAGCTTTCTTT.